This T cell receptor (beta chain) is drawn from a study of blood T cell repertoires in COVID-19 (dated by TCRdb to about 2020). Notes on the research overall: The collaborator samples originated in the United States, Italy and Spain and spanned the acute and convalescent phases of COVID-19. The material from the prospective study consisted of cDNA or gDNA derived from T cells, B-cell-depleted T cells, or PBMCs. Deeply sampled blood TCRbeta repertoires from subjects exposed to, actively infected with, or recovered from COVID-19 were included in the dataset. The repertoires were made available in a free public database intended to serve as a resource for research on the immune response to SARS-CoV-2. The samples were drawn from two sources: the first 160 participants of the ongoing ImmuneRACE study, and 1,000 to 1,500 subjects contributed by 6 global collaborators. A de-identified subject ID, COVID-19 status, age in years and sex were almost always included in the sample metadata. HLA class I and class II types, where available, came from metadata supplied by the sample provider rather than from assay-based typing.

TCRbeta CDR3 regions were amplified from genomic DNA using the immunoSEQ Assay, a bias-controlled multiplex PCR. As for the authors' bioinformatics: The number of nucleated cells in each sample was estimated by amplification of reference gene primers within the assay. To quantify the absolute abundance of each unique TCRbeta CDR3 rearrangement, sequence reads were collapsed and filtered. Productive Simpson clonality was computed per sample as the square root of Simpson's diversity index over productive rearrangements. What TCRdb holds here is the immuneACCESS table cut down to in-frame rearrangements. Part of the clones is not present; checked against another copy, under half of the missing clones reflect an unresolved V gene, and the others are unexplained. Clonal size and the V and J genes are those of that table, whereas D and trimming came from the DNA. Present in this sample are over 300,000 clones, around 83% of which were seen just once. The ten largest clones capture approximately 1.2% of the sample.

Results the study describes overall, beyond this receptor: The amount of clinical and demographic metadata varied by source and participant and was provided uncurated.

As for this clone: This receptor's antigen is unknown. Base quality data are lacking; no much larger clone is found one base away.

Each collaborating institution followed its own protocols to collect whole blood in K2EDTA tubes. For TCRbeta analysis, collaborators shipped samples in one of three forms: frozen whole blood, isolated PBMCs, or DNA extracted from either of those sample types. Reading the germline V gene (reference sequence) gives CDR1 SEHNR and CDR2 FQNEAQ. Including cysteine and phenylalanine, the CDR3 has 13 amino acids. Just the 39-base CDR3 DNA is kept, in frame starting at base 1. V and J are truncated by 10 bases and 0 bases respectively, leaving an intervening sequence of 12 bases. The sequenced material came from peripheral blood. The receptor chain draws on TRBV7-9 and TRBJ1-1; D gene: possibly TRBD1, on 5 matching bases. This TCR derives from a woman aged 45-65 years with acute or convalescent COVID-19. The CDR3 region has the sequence CANQGGMNTEAFF. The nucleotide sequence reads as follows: TGTGCCAATCAGGGAGGGATGAACACTGAAGCTTTCTTT. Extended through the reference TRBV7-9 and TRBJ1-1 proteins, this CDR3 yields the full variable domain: DTGVSQNPRHKITKRGQNVTFRCDPISEHNRLYWYRQTLGQGPEFLTYFQNEAQLEKSRLLSDRFSAERPKGSFSTLEIQRTEQGDSAMYLCANQGGMNTEAFFGQGTRLTVV.